These 28 T cell receptor beta chains originate from one sample sequenced in a study of post-analysis software for immune sequencing data. TCR beta cDNA libraries had unique molecular identifiers. TCRdb independently ran MiXCR on the PCR reads; one entry per CDR3 protein. The sample lists 750,000 to 950,000 distinct CDR3 sequences; 46% were seen once. Their antigens remain unidentified. Study outcomes and limitations: TRBV segments more frequent in patients than in controls numbered roughly 5 and included TRBV5-6, TRBV5-1 and TRBV20-1.

The source material was blood. Source of these receptors: a girl aged 5 to 17 with multiple sclerosis.

This clonotype has only a few counts. The CDR3 region has the DNA TGTGCCAGCAGCTTAGGCACAGCCAGGGAGACCCAGTACTTC. This codes for CASSLGTARETQYF. V gene TRBV7-6 combines with J gene TRBJ2-5; D gene uncertain. Germline V gene lookup returns CDR1 SGHVS and CDR2 FNYEAQ. The CDR3 spans 14 residues. Trimming shortened V by 1 base and J by 5 bases, and 11 bases separated the two germline ends.

This clonotype was observed a few times. The chain uses TRBV5-1 and TRBJ2-7, with TRBD1 identical over 8 bases. V trimming: 4 bases; J trimming: 2 bases; junction bases outside the gene matches: 8. CDR1 is SGHRS, CDR2 YFSETQ, per germline. There are 15 residues in the CDR3. The CDR3 reads CASSLWTGKAYEQYF. For the CDR3, the DNA is TGCGCCAGCAGCCTCTGGACAGGGAAGGCCTACGAGCAGTACTTC.

This chain joins TRBV20-1 and TRBJ2-7, with D perhaps TRBD1 (5 bases). The J call is uncertain, as TRBJ2-4 better fits the DNA end. The CDR3 is made up of 14 amino acids. From germline, CDR1 is DFQATT and CDR2 SNEGSKA (reference sequence). CDR3 DNA: TGCAGTGCTAGAGATTGGTCAGTGGGGCCCATTCAGTACTTC. Its protein product is CSARDWSVGPIQYF.

The chain is built from TRBV6-5 and TRBJ1-2, with unresolved D. The CDR3 is 14 residues long. CDR1 and CDR2 (germline): MNHEY, SVGAGI. The V end lost 6 bases, the J end lost 5 bases, and 16 bases lay between the germline ends. The CDR3 sequence is CASSPGPIFYGYTF. The CDR3 DNA sequence: TGTGCCAGCAGCCCCGGGCCGATCTTTTATGGCTACACCTTC.

V usage is TRBV15 and J usage is TRBJ2-3, with D possibly matching TRBD2 (6 bases). Germline V gene lookup returns CDR1 LNHNV and CDR2 YYDKDF (reference sequence). The CDR3 is made up of 19 amino acids. V was shortened by 5 bases and J by 4 bases, with 28 bases between the two germline ends. The CDR3 nucleotides read TGTGCCACCAGCGGCTTGGGGGTTGGCCCCCTGACTAGGGCAGATACGCAGTATTTT. Its translation: CATSGLGVGPLTRADTQYF. Full variable domain (remainder filled in from reference TRBV15 and TRBJ2-3): DAMVIQNPRYQVTQFGKPVTLSCSQTLNHNVMYWYQQKSSQAPKLLFHYYDKDFNNEADTPDNFQSRRPNTSFCFLDIRSPGLGDTAMYLCATSGLGVGPLTRADTQYFGPGTRLTVL.

The CDR3 protein is CATSESTGGKETQYF. DNA for the CDR3: TGTGCCACCAGTGAGTCGACAGGGGGTAAGGAGACCCAGTACTTC. This rearrangement joins TRBV24-1 to TRBJ2-7, with 9 bases identical to TRBD1. The J call may not be correct, given that the DNA end is closer to TRBJ2-5. Germline lookup yields CDR1 KGHDR and CDR2 SFDVKD. The CDR3 consists of 15 residues.

The rearrangement uses TRBV5-6 and TRBJ2-1; D might be TRBD1 (8 bases). Germline V gene sequence: CDR1 SGHDT, CDR2 YYEEEE. V was trimmed by 0 bases and J by 4 bases, leaving 14 bases between them. The CDR3 length is 16 residues. The CDR3 DNA reads as TGTGCCAGCAGCTTGGTACAGGGGGGGATGTACAATGAGCAGTTCTTC. Amino acids: CASSLVQGGMYNEQFF.

This clonotype has just one count. The V call is TRBV9, the J call TRBJ2-1, with a possible D match to TRBD2 (6 bases). There are 14 residues in the CDR3. Trimming shortened V by 8 bases and J by 10 bases, and 22 bases separated the two germline ends. The V gene's germline CDR1 is SGDLS and CDR2 YYNGEE. The CDR3 loop is CASTAGASAKEQFF. The DNA for the CDR3 is TGTGCCAGTACCGCCGGGGCTAGCGCGAAGGAGCAGTTCTTC.

This clonotype appeared a few times. The chain combines TRBV7-9 with TRBJ2-7; D gene ambiguous. Germline V gene data show CDR1 as SEHNR and CDR2 as FQNEAQ (reference sequence). V was trimmed by 5 bases and J by 7 bases, leaving 15 bases between them. The CDR3 consists of 13 residues. The CDR3 reads CASSAEAHWEQYF. Here the CDR3 DNA reads TGTGCCAGCAGCGCTGAGGCTCACTGGGAGCAGTACTTC.

The genes are TRBV12-3 or TRBV12-4 and TRBJ2-5; perhaps TRBD2 as D (5 bases). CDR3 length equals 15 residues. Trimming took off 2 bases at V and 5 bases at J, with 15 bases between the two ends. DNA for the CDR3: TGTGCCAGCAGTTTAAGGGCAGGAGGAGATGAGACCCAGTACTTC. It specifies CASSLRAGGDETQYF.

The gene calls are TRBV27 and TRBJ2-7; possibly TRBD2 for D (7 bases). Germline V gene sequence: CDR1 MNHEY, CDR2 SMNVEV (reference sequence). The CDR3 sequence is 14 residues long. V lost 2 bases and J lost 7, with 15 bases in between. CDR3 nucleotide sequence: TGTGCCAGCAGTTTAAGTGGGAGGGGGGTTGAGCAGTACTTC. Amino acid sequence: CASSLSGRGVEQYF.

The rearrangement links TRBV3-1 to TRBJ1-5; D might be TRBD1 (6 bases). The V end lost 4 bases, the J end lost 8 bases, and 12 bases lay between the germline ends. Per germline, CDR1 LGHDT and CDR2 YNNKEL (reference sequence). The CDR3 extends over 13 amino acids. The CDR3 here is CASSRGGWEPQHF. The CDR3 DNA sequence: TGTGCCAGCAGCCGAGGGGGTTGGGAGCCCCAGCATTTT.

The chain links TRBV29-1 to TRBJ2-7; possibly TRBD1 for D (5 bases). V shed 3 bases and J shed 4 bases, with 13 bases lying between them. The CDR3 is made up of 13 amino acids. In germline, CDR1 is SQVTM, CDR2 ANQGSEA. CDR3 amino acids: CSVEGPMGYEQYF. The CDR3 bases are TGCAGCGTTGAGGGGCCTATGGGGTACGAGCAGTACTTC.

The V and J genes are TRBV5-1 and TRBJ2-7, with 12 bases identical to TRBD1. Germline V CDR1 and CDR2: SGHRS, YFSETQ. The trim removed 4 bases at V and 7 bases at J, leaving 12 bases unmatched. The CDR3 has 16 residues. DNA of the CDR3: TGCGCCAGCAGCCCCACAACCGGGACAGGGGGCTTTGAGCAGTACTTC. It encodes CASSPTTGTGGFEQYF.

This chain joins TRBV4-1 and TRBJ2-7; a possible D gene is TRBD2 (5 bases). The closer fit of TRBJ2-1 to the DNA end suggests the J call may be wrong. In germline, CDR1 is MGHRA, CDR2 YSYEKL. The CDR3 spans 14 residues. DNA for the CDR3: TGCGCCAGCAGCCAAGATCCAACGGGGAATGAGCAGTTCTTC. It encodes CASSQDPTGNEQFF.

The chain couples TRBV6-6 to TRBJ2-1; 12 bases match TRBD2. The junction had 9 bases not matched to a gene; V was cut back by 7 bases and J by 8 bases. CDR1 and CDR2 from the germline V gene are MNHNY and SVGAGI (reference sequence). This CDR3 comprises 15 residues. The CDR3 DNA reads TGTGCCAGCACCGTGACTAGCGGGAGTATCCATGAGCAGTTCTTC. It codes for CASTVTSGSIHEQFF.

This chain uses TRBV5-6 with TRBJ2-6; D is uncertain. The germline V gene encodes CDR1 SGHDT and CDR2 YYEEEE. V lost 0 bases, J lost 0 bases, and 7 bases lay in between. CDR3 length: 16 amino acids. Written as DNA, the CDR3 is TGTGCCAGCAGCTTGGGATGGCTCTCTGGGGCCAACGTCCTGACTTTC. Protein: CASSLGWLSGANVLTF. Full variable domain (missing parts from reference TRBV5-6 and TRBJ2-6): DAGVTQSPTHLIKTRGQQVTLRCSPKSGHDTVSWYQQALGQGPQFIFQYYEEEERQRGNFPDRFSGHQFPNYSSELNVNALLLGDSALYLCASSLGWLSGANVLTFGAGSRLTVL.

J is TRBJ2-7 and V is TRBV6-5; D is perhaps TRBD2 (6 bases). Germline CDR1 MNHEY, CDR2 SVGAGI. Trimming cost V 6 bases and J 0 bases, with 15 bases left between them. This CDR3 is built from 15 residues. The CDR3 reads CASRRTGRSSYEQYF. The CDR3 region has the DNA TGTGCCAGCAGACGGACGGGGAGGTCCTCCTACGAGCAGTACTTC.

J is TRBJ2-1 and V is TRBV9; 7 bases are shared with TRBD2. The CDR3 is 15 amino acids. The V gene's germline CDR1 is SGDLS and CDR2 YYNGEE. After removal of 0 bases from V and 3 bases from J, the junction contained 3 bases not matched to a gene. DNA for the CDR3: TGTGCCAGCAGCGTAGTGGGGACTAACTACAATGAGCAGTTCTTC. Amino acid sequence: CASSVVGTNYNEQFF. The whole variable domain, filled in from reference TRBV9 and TRBJ2-1, reads DSGVTQTPKHLITATGQRVTLRCSPRSGDLSVYWYQQSLDQGLQFLIQYYNGEERAKGNILERFSAQQFPDLHSELNLSSLELGDSALYFCASSVVGTNYNEQFFGPGTRLTVL.

The chain employs TRBV20-1 and TRBJ1-1, with TRBD1 as a possible D gene (5 bases). The length of the CDR3 is 14 residues. Germline CDR1 and CDR2: DFQATT and SNEGSKA (reference sequence). V was trimmed by 4 bases and J by 3 bases, leaving 15 bases between them. This chain's CDR3 is CSAIEPTGYTEAFF. The CDR3 coding sequence is TGCAGTGCTATCGAACCCACAGGTTACACTGAAGCTTTCTTT.

CDR3 in amino acids: CASSQAHWGQGPPDEQFF. The CDR3 DNA reads as TGCGCCAGCAGCCAGGCTCATTGGGGACAGGGACCTCCCGATGAGCAGTTCTTC. V and J are TRBV4-1 and TRBJ2-1; 9 bases agree with TRBD1. Germline V gene sequence: CDR1 MGHRA, CDR2 YSYEKL. The length of the CDR3 is 18 residues. V dropped 3 bases and J dropped 8; count of bases not matched to a gene: 17.

The CDR3 region is CASSVAQGEAEAFF. The CDR3 DNA sequence: TGTGCCAGCAGCGTAGCACAGGGGGAAGCTGAAGCTTTCTTT. The chain combines TRBV9 with TRBJ1-1, with 8 positions matching TRBD1. From germline, CDR1 is SGDLS and CDR2 YYNGEE. Germline trimming cut 0 bases from V and 6 bases from J; bases unmatched to any gene: 4. The CDR3 totals 14 residues.

This clonotype has only a few counts. This chain joins TRBV10-2 and TRBJ2-1, with 15 bases that match TRBD2. With V trimmed by 7 bases and J by 5 bases, 12 bases remained unmatched. Per the germline V gene, CDR1 is WSHSY and CDR2 is SAAADI. There are 18 residues in the CDR3. Here the CDR3 reads CASIRGGLAGGGDNEQFF. The CDR3 coding sequence is TGCGCCAGCATCCGGGGGGGACTAGCGGGAGGAGGGGACAATGAGCAGTTCTTC.

At least ten counts were recorded for this clonotype. The chain recombines TRBV5-1 with TRBJ1-2; TRBD1 might be the D (6 bases). The V end lost 0 bases, the J end lost 3 bases, and 9 bases lay between the germline ends. Germline V gene lookup returns CDR1 SGHRS and CDR2 YFSETQ. The CDR3 totals 14 residues. In nucleotides, the CDR3 is TGCGCCAGCAGCTTGGTGGGGGCGGACTATGGCTACACCTTC. Translating it yields CASSLVGADYGYTF.

There are a few counts of this clonotype. The J gene is TRBJ2-5, the V gene TRBV13; 7 positions match TRBD2. The CDR3 length is 15 residues. CDR1 is PRHDT and CDR2 is FYEKMQ in the germline V gene (reference sequence). The V and J ends lost 6 bases and 1 base, in that order; junction bases with no gene match: 8. CDR3 coding DNA: TGTGCCAGCAGTGGGAGGGAGGGCCCCCAAGAGACCCAGTACTTC. The encoded protein is CASSGREGPQETQYF.

This chain links TRBV6-2 or TRBV6-3 with TRBJ2-4; perhaps D is TRBD1 or TRBD2 (5 bases each). CDR1 is MNHEY and CDR2 is SVGEGT in the germline V gene. The CDR3 covers 14 residues. Trimming stripped 6 bases from V and 4 bases from J, with 13 bases between. The CDR3 here is CASSPGAKKNIQYF. In DNA form, the CDR3 reads TGTGCCAGCAGCCCCGGGGCCAAGAAAAACATTCAGTACTTC.

The chain is built from TRBV20-1 and TRBJ2-1; 11 nucleotides align to TRBD2. CDR1 is DFQATT, CDR2 SNEGSKA, per germline (reference sequence). There are 13 residues in the CDR3. CDR3 loop: CSANSGRANEQFF. For the CDR3, the DNA is TGCAGCGCAAATAGCGGGAGGGCCAATGAGCAGTTCTTC.

This chain connects TRBV28 to TRBJ2-1, with unresolved D. Germline V gives CDR1 MDHEN, CDR2 SYDVKM. The CDR3 is made up of 13 amino acids. The V end was cut by 2 bases, the J end by 5 bases, with 7 bases between. CDR3 in amino acids: CASSLEGDNEQFF. The CDR3 region has the DNA TGTGCCAGCAGTTTAGAAGGAGACAATGAGCAGTTCTTC.